The entry below gives a single T cell receptor (beta chain) sequence along with its context. The sample originates from a study of CD8 T cells in ankylosing spondylitis. With 4 bases removed from V and 5 bases from J, the gap between germline ends came to 14 bases. The CDR3 contains 14 residues. From germline, CDR1 is MDHEN and CDR2 SYDVKM. Construction of TCR beta libraries was performed using quantitative 5'-RACE with molecular barcodes. In TCRdb, the 5' RACE reads were re-called with MiXCR into one record per CDR3 protein. Among about 160,000 distinct CDR3 sequences, about 18% were seen once, and the ten largest hold approximately 7.6%.

The TCR comes from a male donor with ankylosing spondylitis or in good health (not recorded which). This chain connects TRBV28 to TRBJ1-2; D is unclear. The sample comprised blood, either unsorted or a sorted T cell fraction (not recorded which). The CDR3 reads CASSSFGAPYGYTF. The CDR3 nucleotides read TGTGCCAGCAGTTCCTTCGGCGCCCCATATGGCTACACCTTC.